These 8 T cell receptor beta chains share one sample of origin, sequenced in a study of cytomegalovirus exposure and HLA in healthy donors. Both 60 Vbeta primers and 13 Jbeta primers went into the PCR. Repertoires were generated with immunoSEQ multiplex PCR, while TCRdb's copy carries only in-frame clones and drops some. Of 95,000 to 110,000 clones in the sample, approximately 74% were seen once. Input material: PBMCs. Receptors were obtained from a woman between 35 and 50 years old in good health and CMV-seropositive.

CDR3 sequence reads: CAWGAGGSGNTIYF. Here the CDR3 DNA reads TGTGCCTGGGGAGCAGGGGGCTCAGGAAACACCATATATTTT. This chain connects TRBV30 to TRBJ1-3, with 8 bases matching TRBD1. V was clipped by 5 bases and J by 4 bases; unmatched bases: 7. Germline V gene data show CDR1 as GTSNPN and CDR2 as SVGIG (reference sequence). The CDR3 contains 14 residues.

The chain links TRBV18 to TRBJ1-2; 7 bases map to TRBD1. CDR1 and CDR2 (germline): KGHSH, LQKENI. The CDR3 length is 14 residues. J gave up 4 bases and V 3 bases, and 5 bases lay outside the gene matches. CDR3 coding DNA: TGTGCCAGCTCACCGGGACAGCCCGTCTATGGCTACACCTTC. Translated: CASSPGQPVYGYTF.

The chain is built from TRBV5-1 and TRBJ2-5; 8 bases line up with TRBD1. V trimming: 5 bases; J trimming: 5 bases; junction bases outside the gene matches: 8. The CDR3 loop spans 14 amino acids. CDR1 is SGHRS, CDR2 YFSETQ, per germline. The CDR3 coding sequence is TGCGCCAGCAGTCAGGGGGCTGGGAGGGAGACCCAGTACTTC. Protein: CASSQGAGRETQYF.

The chain combines TRBV4-2 with TRBJ1-1, with a tentative D call TRBD1 (5 bases). Germline CDR1 reads LGHNA; CDR2 reads YNFKEQ. The CDR3 is 15 amino acids. Between the trimmed V and J ends, which lost 2 bases and 0 bases, there was a span of 10 bases. The CDR3 nucleotides read TGTGCCAGCAGCCAAAGCCTGACAGTGAACACTGAAGCTTTCTTT. Protein: CASSQSLTVNTEAFF.

CDR3 coding DNA: TGCGCCAGCAGTGATGGCGGATCCTCTTCTGAAGCTTTCTTT. This sequence encodes CASSDGGSSSEAFF. This sequence joins TRBV10-1 and TRBJ1-1; D remains unclear. Germline V lookup: CDR1 WNHNN, CDR2 SYGVQD (reference sequence). V lost 3 bases and J 6 bases, leaving 14 bases between the germline ends. The CDR3 is 14 residues long.

The chain joins TRBV2 to TRBJ1-1; D gene unclear. The CDR3 covers 13 residues. From germline, CDR1 is SNHLY and CDR2 FYNNEI. V was clipped by 5 bases and J by 1 base, with 8 bases between them. In nucleotides, the CDR3 is TGTGCCAGCAGTCCGGGATCGAACACTGAAGCTTTCTTT. Translating gives CASSPGSNTEAFF.

The chain is built from TRBV4-2 and TRBJ2-7; a weak D match, TRBD2 (6 bases). Trimming stripped 6 bases from V and 2 bases from J, with 17 bases between. The CDR3 is made up of 15 amino acids. Germline CDR1 is LGHNA and CDR2 is YNFKEQ. CDR3 amino acids: CASRSSGTATYEQYF. For the CDR3, the DNA is TGTGCCAGCAGATCCTCCGGGACTGCTACCTACGAGCAGTACTTC.

The CDR3 bases are TGTGCCAGCAGCTCGGGACTAGCGGGACCCACAGATACGCAGTATTTT. Protein sequence: CASSSGLAGPTDTQYF. The chain is built from TRBV7-6 and TRBJ2-3; 13 nucleotides agree with TRBD2. The CDR3 is 16 residues long. Germline trimming cut 4 bases from V and 2 bases from J; bases unmatched to any gene: 3. Germline lookup yields CDR1 SGHVS and CDR2 FNYEAQ.